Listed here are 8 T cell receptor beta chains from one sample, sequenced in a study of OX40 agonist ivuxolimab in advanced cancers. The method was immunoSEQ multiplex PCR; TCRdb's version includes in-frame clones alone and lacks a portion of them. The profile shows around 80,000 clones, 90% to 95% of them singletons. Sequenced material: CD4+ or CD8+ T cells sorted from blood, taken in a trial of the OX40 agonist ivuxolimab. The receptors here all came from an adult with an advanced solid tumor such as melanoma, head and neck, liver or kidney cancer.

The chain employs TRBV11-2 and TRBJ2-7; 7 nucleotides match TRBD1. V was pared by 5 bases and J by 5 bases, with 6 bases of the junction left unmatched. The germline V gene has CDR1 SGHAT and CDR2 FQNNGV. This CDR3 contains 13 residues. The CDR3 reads CASSTQGVDEQYF. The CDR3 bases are TGTGCCAGCAGCACTCAGGGGGTTGACGAGCAGTACTTC. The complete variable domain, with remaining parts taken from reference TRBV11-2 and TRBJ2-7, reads EAGVAQSPRYKIIEKRQSVAFWCNPISGHATLYWYQQILGQGPKLLIQFQNNGVVDDSQLPKDRFSAERLKGVDSTLKIQPAKLEDSAVYLCASSTQGVDEQYFGPGTRLTVT.

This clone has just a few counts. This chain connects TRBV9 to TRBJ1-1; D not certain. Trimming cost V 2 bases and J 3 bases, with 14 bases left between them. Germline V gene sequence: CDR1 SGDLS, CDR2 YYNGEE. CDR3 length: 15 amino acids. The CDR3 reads CASSVGGRADTEAFF. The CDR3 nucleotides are TGTGCCAGCAGCGTCGGTGGACGGGCGGACACTGAAGCTTTCTTT.

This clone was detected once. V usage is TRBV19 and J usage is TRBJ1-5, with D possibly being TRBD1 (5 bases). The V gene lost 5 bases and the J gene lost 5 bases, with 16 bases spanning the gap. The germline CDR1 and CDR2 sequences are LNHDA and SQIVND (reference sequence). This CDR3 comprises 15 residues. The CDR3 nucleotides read TGTGCCAGTAGTCCAGGGACGGGGAATTATCAGCCCCAGCATTTT. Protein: CASSPGTGNYQPQHF.

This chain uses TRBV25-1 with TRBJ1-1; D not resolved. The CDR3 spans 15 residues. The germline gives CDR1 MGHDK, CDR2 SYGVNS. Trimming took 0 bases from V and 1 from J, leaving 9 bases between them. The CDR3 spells CASSEYVAANTEAFF. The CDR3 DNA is TGTGCCAGCAGTGAATATGTGGCGGCGAACACTGAAGCTTTCTTT.

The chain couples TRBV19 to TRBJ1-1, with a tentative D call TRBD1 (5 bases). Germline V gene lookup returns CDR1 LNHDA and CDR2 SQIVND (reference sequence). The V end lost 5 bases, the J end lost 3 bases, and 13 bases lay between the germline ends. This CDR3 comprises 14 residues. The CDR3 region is CASSPRGGDTEAFF. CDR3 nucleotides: TGTGCCAGTAGTCCCCGGGGCGGGGACACTGAAGCTTTCTTT.

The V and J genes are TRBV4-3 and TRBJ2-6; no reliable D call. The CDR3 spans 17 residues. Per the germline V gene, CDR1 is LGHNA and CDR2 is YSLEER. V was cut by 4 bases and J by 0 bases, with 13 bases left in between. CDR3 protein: CASSPPPTFSGANVLTF. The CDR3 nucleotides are TGCGCCAGCAGCCCCCCTCCTACTTTCTCTGGGGCCAACGTCCTGACTTTC.

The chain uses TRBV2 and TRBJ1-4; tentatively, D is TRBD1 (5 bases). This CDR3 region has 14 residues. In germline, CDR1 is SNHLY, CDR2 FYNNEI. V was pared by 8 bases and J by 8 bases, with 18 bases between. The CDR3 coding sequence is TGTGCCAGCCATCCGGGACTCAGGGACGAAAAACTGTTTTTT. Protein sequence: CASHPGLRDEKLFF.

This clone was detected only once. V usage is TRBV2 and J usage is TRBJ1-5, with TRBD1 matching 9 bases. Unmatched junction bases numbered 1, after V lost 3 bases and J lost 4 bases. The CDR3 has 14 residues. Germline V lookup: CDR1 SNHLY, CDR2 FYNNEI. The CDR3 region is CASSEDRGNQPQHF. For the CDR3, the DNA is TGTGCCAGCAGTGAGGACAGGGGTAATCAGCCCCAGCATTTT.